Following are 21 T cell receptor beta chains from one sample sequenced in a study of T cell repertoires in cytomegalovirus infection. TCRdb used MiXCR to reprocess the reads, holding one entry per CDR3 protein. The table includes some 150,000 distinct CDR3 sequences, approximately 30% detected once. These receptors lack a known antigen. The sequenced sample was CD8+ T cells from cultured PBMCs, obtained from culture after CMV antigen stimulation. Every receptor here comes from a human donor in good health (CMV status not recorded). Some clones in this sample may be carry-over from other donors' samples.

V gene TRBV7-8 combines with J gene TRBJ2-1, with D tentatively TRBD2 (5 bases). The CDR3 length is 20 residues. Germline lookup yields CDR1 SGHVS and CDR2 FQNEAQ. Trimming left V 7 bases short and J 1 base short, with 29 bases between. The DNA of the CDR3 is TGTGCCAGCATTTCGACCGGGCCCTTTGAAGTGCGAGGGTCCTACAATGAGCAGTTCTTC. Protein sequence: CASISTGPFEVRGSYNEQFF.

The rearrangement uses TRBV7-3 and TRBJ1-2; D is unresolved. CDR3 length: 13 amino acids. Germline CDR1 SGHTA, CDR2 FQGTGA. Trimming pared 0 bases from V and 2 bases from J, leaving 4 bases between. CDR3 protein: CASSLTKNYGYTF. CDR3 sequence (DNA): TGTGCCAGCAGCTTAACGAAGAACTATGGCTACACCTTC.

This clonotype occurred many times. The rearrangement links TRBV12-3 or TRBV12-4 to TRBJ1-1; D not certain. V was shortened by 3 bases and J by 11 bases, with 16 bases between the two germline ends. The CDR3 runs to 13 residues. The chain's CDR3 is CASSFDHPRLAFF. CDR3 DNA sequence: TGTGCCAGCAGTTTCGATCACCCGCGGTTGGCTTTCTTT.

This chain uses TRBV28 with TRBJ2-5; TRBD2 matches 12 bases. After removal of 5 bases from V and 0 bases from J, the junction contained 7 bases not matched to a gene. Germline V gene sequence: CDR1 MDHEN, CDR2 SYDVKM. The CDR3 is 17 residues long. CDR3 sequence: CASSRGTSGLYQETQYF. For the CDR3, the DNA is TGTGCCAGCAGTCGCGGGACTAGCGGGCTGTACCAAGAGACCCAGTACTTC.

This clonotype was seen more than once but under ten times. This chain's CDR3 is CASMTDFMNTEAFF. CDR3 coding DNA: TGTGCCAGTATGACGGATTTCATGAACACTGAAGCTTTCTTT. The chain uses TRBV19 and TRBJ1-1, with D hard to call. This CDR3 is built from 14 residues. The V gene's germline CDR1 is LNHDA and CDR2 SQIVND (reference sequence). The germline V and J ends were trimmed by 7 bases and 0 bases, with 12 bases remaining between them.

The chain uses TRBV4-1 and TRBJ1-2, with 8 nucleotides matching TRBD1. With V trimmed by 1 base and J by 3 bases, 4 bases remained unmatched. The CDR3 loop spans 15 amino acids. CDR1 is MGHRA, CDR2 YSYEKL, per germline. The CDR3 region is CASSQATGVDYGYTF. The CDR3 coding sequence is TGCGCCAGCAGCCAAGCGACAGGGGTCGACTATGGCTACACCTTC.

This CDR3 reads CASSPILSGANVLTF. CDR3 DNA sequence: TGTGCCAGCAGCCCCATTCTGTCTGGGGCCAACGTCCTGACTTTC. The rearrangement uses TRBV12-3 or TRBV12-4 and TRBJ2-6, with D unresolved. V lost 6 bases to trimming and J lost 1 base, with 10 bases between them. The CDR3 spans 15 residues.

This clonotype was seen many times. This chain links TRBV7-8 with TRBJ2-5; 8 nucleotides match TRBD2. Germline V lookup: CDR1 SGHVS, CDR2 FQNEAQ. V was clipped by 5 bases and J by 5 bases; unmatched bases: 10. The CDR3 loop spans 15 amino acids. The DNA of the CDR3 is TGTGCCAGCAGCCCTGCGGGACTAGATCTGGAGACCCAGTACTTC. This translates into CASSPAGLDLETQYF.

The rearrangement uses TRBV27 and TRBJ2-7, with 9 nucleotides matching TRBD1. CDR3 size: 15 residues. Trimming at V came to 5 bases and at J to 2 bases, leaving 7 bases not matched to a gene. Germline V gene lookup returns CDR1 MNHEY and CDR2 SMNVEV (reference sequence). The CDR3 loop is CASSAPGQGTYEQYF. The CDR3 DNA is TGTGCCAGCAGTGCCCCGGGACAGGGTACCTACGAGCAGTACTTC.

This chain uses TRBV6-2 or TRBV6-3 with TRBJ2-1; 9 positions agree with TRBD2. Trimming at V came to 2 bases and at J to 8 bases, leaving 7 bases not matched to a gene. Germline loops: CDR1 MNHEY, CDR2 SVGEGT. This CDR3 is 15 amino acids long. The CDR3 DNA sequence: TGTGCCAGCAGTTACCTGCGGGGGGGCCGCGATGAGCAGTTCTTC. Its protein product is CASSYLRGGRDEQFF.

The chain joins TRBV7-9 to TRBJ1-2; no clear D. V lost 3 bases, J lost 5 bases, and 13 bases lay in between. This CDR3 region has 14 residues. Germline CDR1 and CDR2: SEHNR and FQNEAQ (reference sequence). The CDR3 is CASSFVGLQYGYTF. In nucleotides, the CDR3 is TGTGCCAGCAGCTTTGTTGGGTTGCAGTATGGCTACACCTTC.

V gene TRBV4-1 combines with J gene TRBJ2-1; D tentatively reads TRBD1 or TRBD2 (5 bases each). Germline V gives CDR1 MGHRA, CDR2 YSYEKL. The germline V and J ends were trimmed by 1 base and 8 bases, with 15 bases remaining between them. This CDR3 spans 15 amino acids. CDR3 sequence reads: CASSQAPGLMDEQFF. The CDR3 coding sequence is TGCGCCAGCAGCCAAGCTCCGGGGCTCATGGATGAGCAGTTCTTC.

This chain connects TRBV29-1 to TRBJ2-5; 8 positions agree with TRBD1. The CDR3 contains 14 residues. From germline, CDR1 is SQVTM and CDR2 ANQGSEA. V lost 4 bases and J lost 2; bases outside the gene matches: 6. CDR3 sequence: CSVGGTGIQETQYF. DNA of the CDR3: TGCAGCGTTGGGGGGACAGGAATTCAAGAGACCCAGTACTTC.

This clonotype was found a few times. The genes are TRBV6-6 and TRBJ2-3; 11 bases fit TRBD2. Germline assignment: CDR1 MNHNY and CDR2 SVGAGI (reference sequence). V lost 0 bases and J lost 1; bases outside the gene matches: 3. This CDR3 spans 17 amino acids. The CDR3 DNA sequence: TGTGCCAGCAGTTACTCCCGACTAGCGGGGCGCACAGATACGCAGTATTTT. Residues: CASSYSRLAGRTDTQYF.

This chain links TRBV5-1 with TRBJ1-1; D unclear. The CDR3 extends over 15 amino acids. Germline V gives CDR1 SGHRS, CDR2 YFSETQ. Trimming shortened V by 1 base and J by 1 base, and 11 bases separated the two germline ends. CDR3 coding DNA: TGCGCCAGCAGCTTGACCCGGTCCAGGAACACTGAAGCTTTCTTT. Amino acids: CASSLTRSRNTEAFF.

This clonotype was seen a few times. CDR3 protein: CASSLSELETQYF. In DNA, the CDR3 is TGTGCCAGCAGCTTGTCAGAGTTAGAGACCCAGTACTTC. This chain connects TRBV7-4 to TRBJ2-5; D not certain. The length of the CDR3 is 13 residues. The V and J ends lost 3 bases and 4 bases respectively, with 9 bases between them. Per the germline V gene, CDR1 is SGHVT and CDR2 is SQSDAQ.

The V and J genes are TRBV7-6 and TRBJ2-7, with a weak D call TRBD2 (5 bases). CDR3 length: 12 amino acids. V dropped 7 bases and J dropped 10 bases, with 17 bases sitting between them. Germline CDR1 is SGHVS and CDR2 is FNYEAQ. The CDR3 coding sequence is TGTGCCAGCACCGCCCCCGGACTTGAACAGTACTTC. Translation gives CASTAPGLEQYF.

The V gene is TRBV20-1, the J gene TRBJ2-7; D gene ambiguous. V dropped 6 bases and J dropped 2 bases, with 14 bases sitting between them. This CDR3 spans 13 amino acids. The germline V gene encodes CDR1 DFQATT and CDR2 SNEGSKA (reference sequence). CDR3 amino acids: CSAASVGAYEQYF. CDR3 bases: TGCAGTGCGGCCTCCGTTGGAGCCTACGAGCAGTACTTC.

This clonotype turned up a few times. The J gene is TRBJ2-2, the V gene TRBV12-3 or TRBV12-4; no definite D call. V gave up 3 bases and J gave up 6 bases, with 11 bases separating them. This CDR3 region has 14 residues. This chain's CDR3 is CASSLSGQPGELFF. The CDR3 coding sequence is TGTGCCAGCAGTTTGTCCGGGCAACCCGGGGAGCTGTTTTTT.

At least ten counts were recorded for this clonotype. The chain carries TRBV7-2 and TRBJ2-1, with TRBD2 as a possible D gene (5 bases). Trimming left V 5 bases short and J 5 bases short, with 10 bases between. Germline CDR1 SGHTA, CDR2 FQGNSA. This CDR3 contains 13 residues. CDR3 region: CASSHWTDNEQFF. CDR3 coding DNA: TGTGCCAGCAGCCACTGGACTGACAATGAGCAGTTCTTC.

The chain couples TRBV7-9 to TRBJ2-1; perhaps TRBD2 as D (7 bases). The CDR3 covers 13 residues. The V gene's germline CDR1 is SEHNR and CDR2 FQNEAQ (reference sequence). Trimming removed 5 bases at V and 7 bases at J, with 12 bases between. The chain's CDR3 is CASSGGGRNEQFF. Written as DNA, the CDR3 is TGTGCCAGCAGCGGGGGGGGGCGGAATGAGCAGTTCTTC.